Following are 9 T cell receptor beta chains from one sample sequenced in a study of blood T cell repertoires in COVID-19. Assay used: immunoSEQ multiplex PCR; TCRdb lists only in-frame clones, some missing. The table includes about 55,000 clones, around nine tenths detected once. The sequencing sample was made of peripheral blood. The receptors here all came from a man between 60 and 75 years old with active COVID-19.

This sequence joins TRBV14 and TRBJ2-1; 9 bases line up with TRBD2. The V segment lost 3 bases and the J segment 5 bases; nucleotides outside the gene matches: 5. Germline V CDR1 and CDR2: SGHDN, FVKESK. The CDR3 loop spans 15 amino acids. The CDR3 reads CASSHWTSDDNEQFF. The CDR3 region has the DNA TGTGCCAGCAGCCATTGGACTAGCGACGACAATGAGCAGTTCTTC.

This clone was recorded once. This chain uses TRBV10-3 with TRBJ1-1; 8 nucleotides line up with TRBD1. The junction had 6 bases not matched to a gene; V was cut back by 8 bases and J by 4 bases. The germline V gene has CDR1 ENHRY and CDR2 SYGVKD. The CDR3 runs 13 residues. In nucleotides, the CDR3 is TGTGCCATCCGTCAGGGGGCCGTCACTGAAGCTTTCTTT. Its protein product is CAIRQGAVTEAFF.

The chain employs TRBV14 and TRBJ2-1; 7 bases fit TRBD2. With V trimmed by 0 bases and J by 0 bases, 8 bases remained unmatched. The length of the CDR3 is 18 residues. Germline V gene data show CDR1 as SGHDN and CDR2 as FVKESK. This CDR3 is CASSQDTGRSSSYNEQFF. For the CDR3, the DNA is TGTGCCAGCAGCCAAGATACCGGGAGGTCCTCCTCCTACAATGAGCAGTTCTTC.

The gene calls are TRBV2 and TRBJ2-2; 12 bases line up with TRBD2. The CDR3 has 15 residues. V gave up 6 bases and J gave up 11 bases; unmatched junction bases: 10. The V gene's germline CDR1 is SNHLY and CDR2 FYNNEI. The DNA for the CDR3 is TGTGCCAGCAGCTCCCGGACTAGCGGGGCTAATGAGCTGTTTTTT. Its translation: CASSSRTSGANELFF.

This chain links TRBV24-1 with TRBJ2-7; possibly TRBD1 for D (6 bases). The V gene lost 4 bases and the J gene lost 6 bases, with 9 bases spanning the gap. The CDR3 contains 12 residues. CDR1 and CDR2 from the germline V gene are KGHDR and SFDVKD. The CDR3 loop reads CATSDRRGEQYF. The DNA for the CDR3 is TGTGCCACCAGTGACCGCAGGGGCGAGCAGTACTTC.

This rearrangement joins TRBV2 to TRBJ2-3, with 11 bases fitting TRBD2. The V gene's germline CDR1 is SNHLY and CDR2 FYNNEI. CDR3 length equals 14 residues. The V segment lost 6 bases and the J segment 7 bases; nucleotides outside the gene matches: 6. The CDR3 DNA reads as TGTGCCAGCAGGACTAGCGGGGTCATGTATACGCAGTATTTT. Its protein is CASRTSGVMYTQYF.

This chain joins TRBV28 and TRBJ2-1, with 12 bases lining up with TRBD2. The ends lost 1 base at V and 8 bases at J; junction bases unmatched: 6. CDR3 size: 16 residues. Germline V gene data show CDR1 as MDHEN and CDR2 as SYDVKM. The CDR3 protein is CASSLYSLAGGHEQFF. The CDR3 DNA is TGTGCCAGCAGTTTATACTCGCTAGCGGGAGGGCATGAGCAGTTCTTC.

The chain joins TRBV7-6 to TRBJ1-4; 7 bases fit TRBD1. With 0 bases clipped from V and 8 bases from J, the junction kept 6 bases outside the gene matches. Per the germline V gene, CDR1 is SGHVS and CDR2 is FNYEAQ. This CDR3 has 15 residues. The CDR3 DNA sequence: TGTGCCAGCAGCTTAGCTTCGACAGGGCTCGAAAAACTGTTTTTT. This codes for CASSLASTGLEKLFF.

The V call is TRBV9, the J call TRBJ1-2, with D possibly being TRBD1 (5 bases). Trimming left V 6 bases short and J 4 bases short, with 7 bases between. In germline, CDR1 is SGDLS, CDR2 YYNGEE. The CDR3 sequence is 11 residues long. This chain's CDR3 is CASTGPYGYTF. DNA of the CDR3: TGTGCCAGCACAGGGCCCTATGGCTACACCTTC.